This T cell receptor beta chain was identified in a study of Graves' ophthalmopathy and Graves' hyperthyroidism. Study observations and caveats: Both an approximately 68% sensitivity and a 72.22% specificity characterized the model's predictions of ophthalmopathy progression.

Newly diagnosed hyperthyroidism donors, aged 18 to 65, duration under 2 months. Amplification targeted the TCR beta CDR3 regions, with RNA transcripts as the source material. RT-PCR was first run with HTBI primers, then multiplex PCR in a second round. TCRdb called the multiplex PCR reads again in MiXCR, with one record for every CDR3 protein. This table has some 370,000 distinct CDR3 sequences, roughly 17% appearing once. This clonotype came up many times. Its antigen remains unknown. The V end was cut by 5 bases, the J end by 3 bases, with 14 bases between. The CDR3 consists of 14 residues. The clonotype was recovered from an adult woman with stable Graves' hyperthyroidism. The J gene is TRBJ2-7, the V gene TRBV12-3 or TRBV12-4; TRBD1 is a possible D gene (7 bases). The sequenced sample consisted of peripheral blood. Written as DNA, the CDR3 is TGTGCCAGCAGTGCTGCGGGACAGATCTACGAGCAGTACTTC. It yields the protein CASSAAGQIYEQYF.